This T cell receptor beta chain is from a study of Ad26.COV2.S vaccination and SARS-CoV-2 variants. Generated by immunoSEQ multiplex PCR, the TCRdb table keeps only in-frame clones and is missing some. The table lists about 680,000 clones, roughly 90% of them singletons. The treatment denotes: about 20 received Ad26.COV2.S at low or high dose, single or two shots; roughly five received placebo; per-sample allocation not given. Material that was analyzed had been drawn on day 63 after the first vaccine or placebo injection. The source material was peripheral blood, sampled in a trial of Ad26.COV2.S vaccine versus placebo. The receptor was derived from a person between 18 and 60 years old who received the Ad26.COV2.S COVID-19 vaccine or a placebo.

CDR3 coding DNA: TGTGCCAGCAGCCGGGTGGGCGAGCAGTACTTC. Protein product: CASSRVGEQYF. The genes are TRBV6-5 and TRBJ2-7; D gene uncertain. This CDR3 region has 11 residues. CDR1 is MNHEY and CDR2 is SVGAGI in the germline V gene. V was trimmed by 6 bases and J by 6 bases, leaving 9 bases between them.